The rows below give T cell receptor beta chains drawn from one sample of a study of OX40 agonist ivuxolimab in advanced cancers. TCRdb keeps only in-frame clones here, not all; method: immunoSEQ multiplex PCR. The sample consists of 55,000 to 80,000 clones, 88% of them appearing once. The sample in question was CD4+ or CD8+ T cells sorted from blood, obtained in a trial of the OX40 agonist ivuxolimab. The receptors stem from an adult with an advanced solid tumor such as melanoma, head and neck, liver or kidney cancer. The CDR3 runs from the conserved cysteine through the conserved F or W. The D gene is left open where the match is weak. The size of a clone is reported for some rows only, either as once, few or many, or as a class for expanded clones.

D | J | V | size | DNA | CDR3
TRBD1 | TRBJ1-1 | TRBV5-6 | NA | TGTGCCAGCCTTCGCACAGGGGGAGTTGGCACTGAAGCTTTCTTT | CASLRTGGVGTEAFF
NA | TRBJ1-1 | TRBV7-9 | NA | TGTGCCAGCAGCATCGCCCTGAACACTGAAGCTTTCTTT | CASSIALNTEAFF
NA | TRBJ1-1 | TRBV19 | once | TGTGCCAGTAGTATAGTGAGGGGAACTCTGAACACTGAAGCTTTCTTT | CASSIVRGTLNTEAFF
NA | TRBJ2-1 | TRBV5-1 | few | TGCGCCAGCAGCTTGGACGCGGGGGCTGGGTCTTACAATGAGCAGTTCTTC | CASSLDAGAGSYNEQFF
NA | TRBJ2-2 | TRBV6-5 | NA | TGTGCCACCGTGAGCCAGGCCGCGGGCACCGGGGAGCTGTTTTTT | CATVSQAAGTGELFF
NA | TRBJ2-6 | TRBV6-1 | NA | TGTGCCAGCAAAGGAGGAGGAACTGGGGCCAACGTCCTGACTTTC | CASKGGGTGANVLTF
NA | TRBJ2-5 | TRBV4-3 | NA | TGCGCCAGCAGCCAGGGGAAATTTGAGACCCAGTACTTC | CASSQGKFETQYF
NA | TRBJ1-5 | TRBV6-6 | NA | TGTGCCAGCACGAACCCTCGTCAGCCCCAGCATTTT | CASTNPRQPQHF
NA | TRBJ2-1 | TRBV11-2 | NA | TGTGCCAGCAGCCCGAGGACGGAGAATGAGCAGTTCTTC | CASSPRTENEQFF
TRBD2 | TRBJ2-1 | TRBV6-1 | once | TGTGCCAGCAGTGTTAGCGCGGGGGTCTACAATGAGCAGTTCTTC | CASSVSAGVYNEQFF
NA | TRBJ1-4 | TRBV27 | NA | TGTGCCAGCAGTTTAGGTCTTGGAGAAAAACTGTTTTTT | CASSLGLGEKLFF
TRBD2 | TRBJ2-7 | TRBV11-2 | once | TGTGCCAGCAGCTTTCGGCTAGCGGGGTACGAGCAGTACTTC | CASSFRLAGYEQYF
TRBD2 | TRBJ2-1 | TRBV5-4 | once | TGTGCCAGCAGCTTTGGAGGCGGGAGTTCCTACAATGAGCAGTTCTTC | CASSFGGGSSYNEQFF
TRBD2 | TRBJ2-7 | TRBV5-1 | once | TGCGCCAGCAGCCTGACTAGCGGGTACTCCTACGAGCAGTACTTC | CASSLTSGYSYEQYF
NA | TRBJ2-1 | TRBV11-2 | NA | TGTGCCAGCAGTGTAGCGGTTAACTACAATGAGCAGTTCTTC | CASSVAVNYNEQFF
TRBD2 | TRBJ2-7 | TRBV19 | NA | TGTGCCAGTGGCGGGAGCCCGTACGAGCAGTACTTC | CASGGSPYEQYF
NA | TRBJ2-5 | TRBV2 | NA | TGTGCCAGCAGTGACTCGGACACCGGGGAGACCCAGTACTTC | CASSDSDTGETQYF
NA | TRBJ2-4 | TRBV28 | NA | TGTGCCAGCAGTTTCGACAGGTACATTCAGTACTTC | CASSFDRYIQYF
NA | TRBJ2-7 | TRBV11-3 | NA | TGTGCCAGCAGGCCCGCCGGGCCCGGGGAGCAGTACTTC | CASRPAGPGEQYF
TRBD2 | TRBJ2-7 | TRBV10-1 | NA | TGCGCCAGCAGAGCTAGGACTAGCGGGAGGGCGAGTTGCGAGCAGTACTTC | CASRARTSGRASCEQYF
NA | TRBJ1-1 | TRBV6-1 | NA | TGTGCTAGCAGTGAATGGGGGAGAGGACAGACTGAAGCTTTCTTT | CASSEWGRGQTEAFF
NA | TRBJ2-1 | TRBV6-6 | NA | TGTGCCAGCAGTTACCGACCGAGGACTGCACACAATGAGCAGTTCTTC | CASSYRPRTAHNEQFF
NA | TRBJ2-2 | TRBV6-5 | NA | TGTGCCAGCAGTTACGGGATCCCGAGGACCGGGGAGCTGTTTTTT | CASSYGIPRTGELFF
TRBD1 | TRBJ1-5 | TRBV27 | few | TGTGCCAGCAGTATTCAGGGGGCGCAGCATCAGCCCCAGCATTTT | CASSIQGAQHQPQHF
NA | TRBJ2-5 | TRBV15 | NA | TGTGCCACCAGCAGAGTACAAGAGACCCAGTACTTC | CATSRVQETQYF
TRBD1 | TRBJ2-7 | TRBV14 | NA | TGTGCCAGCAGCCAAAACAGGGGCCCTCTCTACGAGCAGTACTTC | CASSQNRGPLYEQYF
NA | TRBJ2-7 | TRBV28 | NA | TGTGCCAGCAGTTTATGGGACGGGACCTACGAGCAGTACTTC | CASSLWDGTYEQYF
TRBD1 | TRBJ1-1 | TRBV5-1 | NA | TGCGCCAGCAGCTCCACAGGGGGCACTGAAGCTTTCTTT | CASSSTGGTEAFF
TRBD2 | TRBJ2-5 | TRBV2 | NA | TGTGCCAGCAGTGAAACGACTAGCGGGACAGAGACCCAGTACTTC | CASSETTSGTETQYF
NA | TRBJ1-1 | TRBV11-3 | NA | TGTGCCAGTGGGCGGACGATGAACACTGAAGCTTTCTTT | CASGRTMNTEAFF
NA | TRBJ1-5 | TRBV5-5 | NA | TGTGCCAGCAGCTTGGCGGTAGGAGGGAATCAGCCCCAGCATTTT | CASSLAVGGNQPQHF
NA | TRBJ2-7 | TRBV6-1 | once | TGTGCCAGCAGTGAAGAATCAGGTAGGAACATCTACGAGCAGTACTTC | CASSEESGRNIYEQYF
NA | TRBJ1-1 | TRBV5-5 | NA | TGTGCCAGCAGCCCCCGACAAAGGTTGTCGGCGGGTGAAGCTTTCTTT | CASSPRQRLSAGEAFF
NA | TRBJ2-5 | TRBV15 | NA | TGTGCCACCAGCGCAGGGCGACAAGAGACCCAGTACTTC | CATSAGRQETQYF
NA | TRBJ1-5 | TRBV28 | NA | TGTGCCAGCAGTGGGCAGCTTAGCAATCAGCCCCAGCATTTT | CASSGQLSNQPQHF
NA | TRBJ2-7 | TRBV20-1 | NA | TGCAGTGCGTACAGGGTCGACGAGCAGTACTTC | CSAYRVDEQYF